The rows below give T cell receptor beta chains drawn from one sample of a study of vaccination and CD4 T cells after COVID-19. MiXCR, run by TCRdb on the PCR reads, gives a single entry per CDR3 protein. The table includes about 25,000 distinct CDR3 sequences, approximately 39% detected once. What these receptors recognize is not known. The sequencing input was CD4+ T cells from blood, cultured in vitro. These receptors all come from a human donor who had recovered from COVID-19. Both conserved end residues are part of each CDR3. Clone size is stated in some rows and not others, as once, few, many or a class when expanded.

length: 14
size: -
V: TRBV5-1
J: TRBJ1-1
CDR3: CASSFTGVNTEAFF

length: 14
size: -
V: TRBV6-5
J: TRBJ1-1
CDR3: CASSSYRRYAEAFF

length: 16
size: few
V: TRBV19
J: TRBJ1-2
CDR3: CASSSSSTGFGGGYTF

length: 14
size: -
V: TRBV10-3
J: TRBJ2-2
CDR3: CAIKGLADAGELFF

length: 16
size: -
V: TRBV20-1
J: TRBJ2-4
CDR3: CSAALTTDIAKNIQYF

length: 15
size: few
V: TRBV6-1
J: TRBJ2-3
CDR3: CASSEAAGVGNTQYF

length: 13
size: few
V: TRBV12-3/TRBV12-4
J: TRBJ1-2
CDR3: CASSIQGSNGYTF

length: 17
size: few
V: TRBV6-1
J: TRBJ1-6
CDR3: CASSEWAGSVRNSPLHF

length: 13
size: -
V: TRBV7-9
J: TRBJ1-2
CDR3: CASSSEARYGYTF

length: 13
size: -
V: TRBV28
J: TRBJ1-1
CDR3: CASSFGGNTEAFF

length: 15
size: -
V: TRBV18
J: TRBJ1-1
CDR3: CASSPTEGDGTEAFF

length: 15
size: -
V: TRBV2
J: TRBJ2-2
CDR3: CASSGQGTNTGELFF

length: 17
size: -
V: TRBV27
J: TRBJ1-5
CDR3: CASSGGGRGVNNQPQHF

length: 16
size: -
V: TRBV5-1
J: TRBJ1-1
CDR3: CASSPGTGGAGTEAFF

length: 14
size: -
V: TRBV27
J: TRBJ1-4
CDR3: CASSRWDRSEKLFF

length: 12
size: -
V: TRBV6-5
J: TRBJ1-2
CDR3: CASSYQGDGYTF

length: 13
size: -
V: TRBV2
J: TRBJ2-3
CDR3: CASAGGRGDTQYF

length: 14
size: -
V: TRBV7-9
J: TRBJ1-2
CDR3: CASTFPPVWYGYTF

length: 11
size: -
V: TRBV28
J: TRBJ2-7
CDR3: CASSPNYEQYF

length: 13
size: -
V: TRBV20-1
J: TRBJ1-5
CDR3: CSAGQGEGQPQHF

length: 15
size: few
V: TRBV19
J: TRBJ1-5
CDR3: CASVPVGASNQPQHF

length: 12
size: -
V: TRBV29-1
J: TRBJ2-5
CDR3: CSVESGYGTQYF

length: 14
size: -
V: TRBV7-2
J: TRBJ1-1
CDR3: CASSLRQGNTEAFF

length: 17
size: once
V: TRBV4-2
J: TRBJ1-2
CDR3: CASSQVQRQGAYYGYTF

length: 14
size: -
V: TRBV9
J: TRBJ2-2
CDR3: CASSVAGYTGELFF

length: 15
size: -
V: TRBV19
J: TRBJ2-2
CDR3: CASRPGGRATGELFF

length: 13
size: -
V: TRBV25-1
J: TRBJ2-7
CDR3: CASSEEMVYEQYF

length: 14
size: -
V: TRBV5-1
J: TRBJ2-2
CDR3: CASSLATNTGELFF

length: 13
size: few
V: TRBV6-1
J: TRBJ2-1
CDR3: CASSLGLYDEQFF

length: 17
size: -
V: TRBV9
J: TRBJ2-1
CDR3: CASSARGRGDTYNEQFF

length: 14
size: -
V: TRBV2
J: TRBJ1-1
CDR3: CASSVGRLNTEAFF

length: 14
size: -
V: TRBV6-2/TRBV6-3
J: TRBJ2-5
CDR3: CASSYLSPEETQYF

length: 17
size: -
V: TRBV7-2
J: TRBJ1-6
CDR3: CASSLGPGTGIRSPLHF

length: 13
size: -
V: TRBV2
J: TRBJ1-5
CDR3: CASSQGAIQPQHF

length: 13
size: few
V: TRBV10-3
J: TRBJ1-6
CDR3: CASRQGYNSPLHF

length: 14
size: -
V: TRBV11-3
J: TRBJ2-1
CDR3: CASSPRDSYNEQFF

length: 16
size: -
V: TRBV28
J: TRBJ1-2
CDR3: CASSLGGTSDFYGYTF

length: 15
size: -
V: TRBV20-1
J: TRBJ2-1
CDR3: CSAGPRGASYNEQFF

length: 11
size: few
V: TRBV7-9
J: TRBJ1-2
CDR3: CASSLFDGYTF

length: 12
size: few
V: TRBV20-1
J: TRBJ2-3
CDR3: CSAPQGGGTQYF

length: 16
size: -
V: TRBV19
J: TRBJ1-5
CDR3: CASSIVGRGRDQPQHF

length: 14
size: -
V: TRBV7-9
J: TRBJ2-5
CDR3: CASSPGAGGETQYF

length: 14
size: -
V: TRBV20-1
J: TRBJ2-5
CDR3: CSASWGQQEETQYF

length: 15
size: few
V: TRBV2
J: TRBJ2-3
CDR3: CASSERQGGFDTQYF

length: 13
size: -
V: TRBV7-2
J: TRBJ1-3
CDR3: CASSPRPGNTIYF

length: 15
size: few
V: TRBV7-2
J: TRBJ1-2
CDR3: CASSRQGHGDYGYTF

length: 15
size: -
V: TRBV28
J: TRBJ2-7
CDR3: CASSLLAAGRLEQYF

length: 14
size: -
V: TRBV2
J: TRBJ2-5
CDR3: CASSKQGAQETQYF

length: 14
size: -
V: TRBV20-1
J: TRBJ1-2
CDR3: CSARAPQDPYGYTF

length: 15
size: -
V: TRBV6-2/TRBV6-3
J: TRBJ1-1
CDR3: CASSYGRLLNTEAFF

length: 14
size: -
V: TRBV2
J: TRBJ1-1
CDR3: CASSPKRGNTEAFF

length: 14
size: few
V: TRBV7-9
J: TRBJ1-1
CDR3: CASSFGTGETEAFF

length: 14
size: -
V: TRBV6-1
J: TRBJ2-3
CDR3: CASGLRESTDTQYF